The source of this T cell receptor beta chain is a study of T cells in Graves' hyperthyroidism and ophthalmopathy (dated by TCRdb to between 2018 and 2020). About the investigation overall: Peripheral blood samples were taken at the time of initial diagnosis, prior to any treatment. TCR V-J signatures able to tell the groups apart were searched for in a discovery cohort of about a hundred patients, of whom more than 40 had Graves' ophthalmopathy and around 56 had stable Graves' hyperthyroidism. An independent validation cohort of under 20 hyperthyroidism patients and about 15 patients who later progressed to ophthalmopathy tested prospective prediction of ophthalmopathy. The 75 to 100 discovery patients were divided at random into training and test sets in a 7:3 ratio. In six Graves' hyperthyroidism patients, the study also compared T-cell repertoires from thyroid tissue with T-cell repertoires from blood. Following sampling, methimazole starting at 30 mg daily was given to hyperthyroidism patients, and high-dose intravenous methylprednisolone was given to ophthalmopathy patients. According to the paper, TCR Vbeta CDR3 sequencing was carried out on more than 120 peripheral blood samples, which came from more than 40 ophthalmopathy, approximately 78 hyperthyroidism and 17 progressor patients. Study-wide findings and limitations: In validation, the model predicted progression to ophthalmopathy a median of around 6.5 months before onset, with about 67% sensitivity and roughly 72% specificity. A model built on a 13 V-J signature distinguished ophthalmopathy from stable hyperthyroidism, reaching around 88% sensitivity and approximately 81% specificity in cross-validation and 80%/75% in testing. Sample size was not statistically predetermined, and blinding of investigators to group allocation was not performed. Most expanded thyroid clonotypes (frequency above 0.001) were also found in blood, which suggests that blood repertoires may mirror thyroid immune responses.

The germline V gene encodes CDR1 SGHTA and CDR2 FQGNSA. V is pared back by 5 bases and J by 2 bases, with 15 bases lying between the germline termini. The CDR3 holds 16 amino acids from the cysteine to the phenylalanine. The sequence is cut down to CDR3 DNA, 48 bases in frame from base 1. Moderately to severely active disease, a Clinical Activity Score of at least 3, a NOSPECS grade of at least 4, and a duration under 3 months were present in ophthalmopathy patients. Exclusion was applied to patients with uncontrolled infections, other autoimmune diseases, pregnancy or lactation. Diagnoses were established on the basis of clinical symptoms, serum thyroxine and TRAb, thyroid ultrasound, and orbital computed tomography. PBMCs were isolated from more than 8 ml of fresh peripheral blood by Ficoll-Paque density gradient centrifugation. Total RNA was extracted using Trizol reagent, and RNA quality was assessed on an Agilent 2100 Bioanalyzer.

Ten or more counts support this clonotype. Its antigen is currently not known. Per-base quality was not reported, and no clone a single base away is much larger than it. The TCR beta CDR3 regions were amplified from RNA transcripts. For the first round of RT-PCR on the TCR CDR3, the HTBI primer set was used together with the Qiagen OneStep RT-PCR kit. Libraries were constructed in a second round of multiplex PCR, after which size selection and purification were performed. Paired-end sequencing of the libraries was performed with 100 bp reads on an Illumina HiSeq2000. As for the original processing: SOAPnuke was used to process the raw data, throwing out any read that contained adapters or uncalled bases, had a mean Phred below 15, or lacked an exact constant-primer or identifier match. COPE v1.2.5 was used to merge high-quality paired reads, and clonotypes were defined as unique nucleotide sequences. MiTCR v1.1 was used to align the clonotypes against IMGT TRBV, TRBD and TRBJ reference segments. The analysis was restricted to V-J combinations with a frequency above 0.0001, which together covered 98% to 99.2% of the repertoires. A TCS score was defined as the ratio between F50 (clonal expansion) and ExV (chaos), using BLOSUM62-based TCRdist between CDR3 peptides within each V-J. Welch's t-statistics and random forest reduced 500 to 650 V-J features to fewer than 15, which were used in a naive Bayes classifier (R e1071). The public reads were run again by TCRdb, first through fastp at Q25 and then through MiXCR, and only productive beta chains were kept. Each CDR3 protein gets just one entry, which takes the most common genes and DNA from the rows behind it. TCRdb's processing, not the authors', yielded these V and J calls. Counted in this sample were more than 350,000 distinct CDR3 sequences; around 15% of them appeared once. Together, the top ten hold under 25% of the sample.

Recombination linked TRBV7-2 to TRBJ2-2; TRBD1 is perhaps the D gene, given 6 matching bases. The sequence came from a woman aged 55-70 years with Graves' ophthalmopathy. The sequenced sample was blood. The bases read TGTGCCAGCAGCCTAGGGGGTGGAGTAAACACCGGGGAGCTGTTTTTT. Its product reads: CASSLGGGVNTGELFF.